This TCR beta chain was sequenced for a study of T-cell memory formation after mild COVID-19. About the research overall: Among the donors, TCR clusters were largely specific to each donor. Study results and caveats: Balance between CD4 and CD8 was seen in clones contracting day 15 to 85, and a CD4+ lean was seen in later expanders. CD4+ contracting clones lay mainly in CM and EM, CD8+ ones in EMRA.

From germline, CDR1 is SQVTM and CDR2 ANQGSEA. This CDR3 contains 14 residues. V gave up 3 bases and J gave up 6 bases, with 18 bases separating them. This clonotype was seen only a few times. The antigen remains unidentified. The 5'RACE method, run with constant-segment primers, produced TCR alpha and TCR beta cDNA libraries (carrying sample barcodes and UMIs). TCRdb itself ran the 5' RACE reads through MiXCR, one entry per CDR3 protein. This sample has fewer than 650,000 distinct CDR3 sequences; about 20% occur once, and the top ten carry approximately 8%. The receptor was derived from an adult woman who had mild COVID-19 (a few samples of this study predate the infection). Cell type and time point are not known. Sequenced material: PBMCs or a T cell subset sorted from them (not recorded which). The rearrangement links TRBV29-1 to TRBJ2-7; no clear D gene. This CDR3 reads CSVEIGSLSPEQYF. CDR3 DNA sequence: TGCAGCGTTGAGATAGGCAGCTTATCCCCCGAGCAGTACTTC.